This T cell receptor beta chain derives from a study of blood T cells in healthy people across ages. Through a sample-barcoded 5' primer and a J-beta primer mix, a second PCR was run for roughly 6 to 11 cycles. TCRdb re-analysed the 5' RACE reads in MiXCR, keeping a single row per CDR3 protein. This table has more than 450,000 distinct CDR3 sequences, around a quarter appearing once. Germline loops: CDR1 SGHTA, CDR2 FQGNSA. Trimming removed 0 bases from V and 4 bases from J, with 15 bases in between. The CDR3 runs to 17 residues. These data also formed part of another study, on T cells of mothers and their children. Turning to that study: All extracted RNA went into cDNA synthesis, about 1.6 ug per 15 ul. The yield was over 8 million TCR beta CDR3 reads from each mother and approximately 3 million from each child.

This TCR was recovered from a boy aged 2-9 years in good health. The chain combines TRBV7-2 with TRBJ1-4, with a weak D call TRBD1 (5 bases). The source material was blood. The DNA of the CDR3 is TGTGCCAGCAGCTTAGCCCCACTGGGGACTAGTAATGAAAAACTGTTTTTT. Amino acid sequence: CASSLAPLGTSNEKLFF.